This T cell receptor beta chain was sequenced in a study of Graves' ophthalmopathy and Graves' hyperthyroidism. Trimming at V came to 0 bases and at J to 5 bases, leaving 4 bases not matched to a gene. This CDR3 region has 16 residues. Germline V CDR1 and CDR2: MNHEY, SVGAGI. Amplified TCR beta CDR3 regions were obtained using RNA transcripts as template. The first-round RT-PCR employed HTBI primers together with the Qiagen OneStep RT-PCR kit. A multiplex PCR was then performed as the second round. Using its own MiXCR run on the multiplex PCR reads, TCRdb lists one record per CDR3 protein. This table has about 400,000 distinct CDR3 sequences, around 20% appearing once. Many counts were recorded for this clonotype. Hyperthyroidism is called stable when no ophthalmopathy develops within 18 months of follow-up. Newly diagnosed, the hyperthyroidism patients had under 2 months' duration and were aged 18 to 65. No donor had other autoimmune disease, uncontrolled infection, pregnancy or lactation.

Material: peripheral blood. V usage is TRBV6-5 and J usage is TRBJ2-2; 9 bases map to TRBD2. The clonotype originates from a woman in her late teens or twenties with stable Graves' hyperthyroidism. The CDR3 loop is CASSYSTSGITGELFF. The CDR3 DNA is TGTGCCAGCAGTTACTCGACTAGCGGTATTACCGGGGAGCTGTTTTTT.